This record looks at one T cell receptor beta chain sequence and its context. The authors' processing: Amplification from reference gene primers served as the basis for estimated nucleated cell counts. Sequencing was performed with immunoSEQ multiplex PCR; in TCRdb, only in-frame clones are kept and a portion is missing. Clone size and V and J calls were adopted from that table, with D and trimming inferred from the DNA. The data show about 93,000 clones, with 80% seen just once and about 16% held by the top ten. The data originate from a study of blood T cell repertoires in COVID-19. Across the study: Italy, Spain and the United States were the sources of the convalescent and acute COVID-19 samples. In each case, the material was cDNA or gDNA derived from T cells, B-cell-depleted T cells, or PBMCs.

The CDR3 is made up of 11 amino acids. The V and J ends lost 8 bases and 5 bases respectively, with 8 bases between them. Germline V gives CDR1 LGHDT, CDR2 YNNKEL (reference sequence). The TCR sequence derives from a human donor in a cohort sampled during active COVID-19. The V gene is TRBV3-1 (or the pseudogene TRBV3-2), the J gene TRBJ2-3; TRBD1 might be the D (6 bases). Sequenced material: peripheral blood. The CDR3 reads CASGGRDTQYF. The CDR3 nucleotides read TGTGCCAGCGGGGGCCGAGATACGCAGTATTTT.